These 20 T cell receptor beta chains were all obtained from the same sample, sequenced in a study of blood T cells in healthy people across ages. Alongside a J-beta primer mix, a sample-barcoded 5' primer served in a second PCR lasting about 6 to 11 cycles. Each CDR3 protein gets one entry after TCRdb re-called the 5' RACE reads with MiXCR. The table lists 750,000 to 1,000,000 distinct CDR3 sequences, 25% to 30% of them singletons, with 10% in the top ten. The same data also went into a second study, on T cells of mothers and their children.

Sequencing was done on a sample of blood. The receptors originated from a woman aged 40 to 55 in good health.

For the CDR3, the DNA is TGTGCCAGCAGTTTCACGACAGCCCGTGGTGAAAAACTGTTTTTT. Translation gives CASSFTTARGEKLFF. The genes are TRBV28 and TRBJ1-4; the D gene is possibly TRBD1 (5 bases). The CDR3 length is 15 residues. Trimming stripped 3 bases from V and 7 bases from J, with 15 bases between. Germline V lookup: CDR1 MDHEN, CDR2 SYDVKM.

This clonotype was detected ten times or more. The V call is TRBV11-2, the J call TRBJ2-5; possibly TRBD1 for D (5 bases). The ends were cut back, 5 bases at V and 2 bases at J, with 27 bases in the middle. The CDR3 length is 19 residues. Germline assignment: CDR1 SGHAT and CDR2 FQNNGV. CDR3 in DNA: TGTGCCAGCAGCGGGGCGAGAAACAGGTTTCCCCCGCGGCAAGAGACCCAGTACTTC. Protein product: CASSGARNRFPPRQETQYF.

This clonotype was recorded a few times. The CDR3 DNA reads as TGTGCCAGCAGCGACAACAGGCTGGCAGAGACCCAGTACTTC. Translation gives CASSDNRLAETQYF. The genes are TRBV7-8 and TRBJ2-5; TRBD1 might be the D (5 bases). The V end was cut by 5 bases, the J end by 4 bases, with 14 bases between. There are 14 residues in the CDR3. Per germline, CDR1 SGHVS and CDR2 FQNEAQ.

The chain combines TRBV5-1 with TRBJ2-5; D gene unclear. The J call may be incorrect, as the DNA end agrees better with TRBJ2-7. CDR1 and CDR2 (germline): SGHRS, YFSETQ. The CDR3 is 14 amino acids. The CDR3 protein is CASSLAGLGYEQYF. CDR3 nucleotide sequence: TGCGCCAGCAGCTTGGCAGGTTTAGGCTACGAGCAGTACTTC.

The chain carries TRBV20-1 and TRBJ2-7; possibly TRBD1 for D (6 bases). Trimming stripped 5 bases from V and 2 bases from J, with 16 bases between. The germline V gene has CDR1 DFQATT and CDR2 SNEGSKA (reference sequence). CDR3 size: 14 residues. CDR3 protein: CSAGAPSGAYEQYF. As DNA, the CDR3 is TGCAGTGCTGGAGCGCCCTCAGGGGCCTACGAGCAGTACTTC.

This clonotype turned up a few times. The chain couples TRBV29-1 to TRBJ2-3; D may correspond to TRBD1 or TRBD2 (6 bases each). This CDR3 has 13 residues. Germline CDR1 is SQVTM and CDR2 is ANQGSEA. The CDR3 region has the DNA TGCACCACCAAGGGGGGTAGCACAGATACGCAGTATTTT. Translating gives CTTKGGSTDTQYF.

The chain carries TRBV7-2 and TRBJ2-7; weak D call: TRBD2 (5 bases). The CDR3 is 15 residues long. In germline, CDR1 is SGHTA, CDR2 FQGNSA. Trimming removed 1 base at V and 7 bases at J, with 17 bases between. The DNA for the CDR3 is TGTGCCAGCAGCTTAGGAGGGCGGGTCTACAATGAGCAGTACTTC. Its protein product is CASSLGGRVYNEQYF.

This clonotype came up many times. The chain links TRBV27 to TRBJ2-7; tentative D call: TRBD2 (5 bases). With 3 bases removed from V and 7 bases from J, the gap between germline ends came to 13 bases. Germline values: CDR1 MNHEY, CDR2 SMNVEV (reference sequence). The CDR3 spans 13 residues. Written as DNA, the CDR3 is TGTGCCAGCAGTTTCGGGGAATGGGGAGAGCAGTACTTC. This codes for CASSFGEWGEQYF.

V is TRBV15 and J is TRBJ1-5; a possible D gene is TRBD1 (6 bases). CDR1 is LNHNV, CDR2 YYDKDF, per germline (reference sequence). The CDR3 totals 15 residues. V lost 1 base and J lost 4, with 11 bases in between. The CDR3 here is CATSRVCTGNQPQHF. In DNA, the CDR3 is TGTGCCACCAGCAGAGTATGCACAGGGAATCAGCCCCAGCATTTT.

This chain uses TRBV20-1 with TRBJ1-5; the D gene is possibly TRBD1 (5 bases). The germline gives CDR1 DFQATT, CDR2 SNEGSKA (reference sequence). V lost 0 bases and J lost 2, with 14 bases in between. The CDR3 covers 16 residues. The CDR3 loop reads CSARDHGRGRNQPQHF. CDR3 bases: TGCAGTGCTAGAGATCATGGCCGGGGCCGCAATCAGCCCCAGCATTTT.

The chain recombines TRBV7-8 with TRBJ2-7; 8 nucleotides line up with TRBD2. The CDR3 extends over 17 amino acids. Per germline, CDR1 SGHVS and CDR2 FQNEAQ. V lost 1 base to trimming and J lost 2 bases; unmatched junction nucleotides: 10. The CDR3 here is CASSLDATSELTYEQYF. DNA for the CDR3: TGTGCCAGCAGCTTAGACGCGACTAGCGAACTTACCTACGAGCAGTACTTC.

This clonotype occurred a few times. The J gene is TRBJ2-3, the V gene TRBV12-3 or TRBV12-4; D is possibly TRBD2 (6 bases). The V end was cut by 3 bases, the J end by 4 bases, with 14 bases between. The CDR3 sequence is 15 residues long. CDR3 amino acids: CASSFGGVRADTQYF. CDR3 coding DNA: TGTGCCAGCAGTTTCGGCGGGGTGAGGGCAGATACGCAGTATTTT.

The V call is TRBV28, the J call TRBJ2-5, with D tentatively TRBD1 (6 bases). Trimming took 3 bases from V and 4 from J, leaving 9 bases between them. This CDR3 spans 13 amino acids. Germline CDR1 is MDHEN and CDR2 is SYDVKM. The CDR3 here is CASSFTGLETQYF. The CDR3 nucleotides read TGTGCCAGCAGTTTCACAGGGTTAGAGACCCAGTACTTC.

Concerning this clonotype: Being one base from a much bigger clone, this may be a read error. V is TRBV5-1 and J is TRBJ2-5, with D perhaps matching TRBD2 (6 bases). TRBJ2-7 explains the end of the DNA better; the J call may be wrong. In germline, CDR1 is SGHRS, CDR2 YFSETQ. This CDR3 has 14 residues. CDR3: CASSWASGTVEQYF. As DNA, the CDR3 is TGCGCCAGCAGCTGGGCCTCCGGGACTGTCGAGCAGTACTTC.

The CDR3 nucleotides are TGTGCCAGCAGCACTACTAGCGGGGGGGGTTACGAGCAGTACTTC. Translation gives CASSTTSGGGYEQYF. The chain employs TRBV7-2 and TRBJ2-7; 13 nucleotides agree with TRBD2. The CDR3 totals 15 residues. The trim removed 5 bases at V and 4 bases at J, leaving 5 bases unmatched. Germline values: CDR1 SGHTA, CDR2 FQGNSA.

This clonotype appeared many times. V is TRBV5-1 and J is TRBJ1-4; no clear D. Trimming cost V 1 base and J 0 bases, with 10 bases left between them. CDR3 length equals 16 residues. Germline lookup yields CDR1 SGHRS and CDR2 YFSETQ. CDR3 sequence reads: CASSLQLGATNEKLFF. The CDR3 nucleotides are TGCGCCAGCAGCTTGCAGTTGGGAGCAACTAATGAAAAACTGTTTTTT.

This clonotype has at least ten counts. The chain carries TRBV5-1 and TRBJ1-1; weak D call: TRBD1 (5 bases). Trimming removed 0 bases from V and 5 bases from J, with 14 bases in between. This CDR3 contains 15 residues. Per the germline V gene, CDR1 is SGHRS and CDR2 is YFSETQ. The CDR3: CASSLGDLPGTEAFF. CDR3 DNA sequence: TGCGCCAGCAGCTTGGGGGACCTCCCTGGGACTGAAGCTTTCTTT.

This clonotype appeared a few times. The CDR3 nucleotides read TGTGCCAGCAGTCGAACCCCACCCGTCCCTGGGGCCAACGTCCTGACTTTC. Its translation is CASSRTPPVPGANVLTF. The chain joins TRBV12-3 or TRBV12-4 to TRBJ2-6, with D unclear. The germline V and J ends were trimmed by 5 bases and 2 bases, with 16 bases remaining between them. The CDR3 spans 17 residues.

This clonotype has more than one count but fewer than ten. The chain links TRBV5-6 to TRBJ2-3, with D possibly TRBD2 on 5 matching bases. The germline gives CDR1 SGHDT, CDR2 YYEEEE. Trimming shortened V by 1 base and J by 2 bases, and 8 bases separated the two germline ends. This CDR3 contains 14 residues. For the CDR3, the DNA is TGTGCCAGCAGCTTGCGTAGCGCCACAGATACGCAGTATTTT. Its translation is CASSLRSATDTQYF.

A remark on this clonotype: A much larger clonotype is one base distant, so this may be a read error. This chain connects TRBV12-3 or TRBV12-4 to TRBJ2-1; 9 bases are shared with TRBD2. The CDR3 runs 20 residues. Trimming took 6 bases from V and 7 from J; bases not matched to a gene: 25. DNA for the CDR3: TGTGCCAGCAGCGGGACTAGCTGGGGCCGACCGAAATTGTGGGCGAATGAGCAGTTCTTC. This translates into CASSGTSWGRPKLWANEQFF.